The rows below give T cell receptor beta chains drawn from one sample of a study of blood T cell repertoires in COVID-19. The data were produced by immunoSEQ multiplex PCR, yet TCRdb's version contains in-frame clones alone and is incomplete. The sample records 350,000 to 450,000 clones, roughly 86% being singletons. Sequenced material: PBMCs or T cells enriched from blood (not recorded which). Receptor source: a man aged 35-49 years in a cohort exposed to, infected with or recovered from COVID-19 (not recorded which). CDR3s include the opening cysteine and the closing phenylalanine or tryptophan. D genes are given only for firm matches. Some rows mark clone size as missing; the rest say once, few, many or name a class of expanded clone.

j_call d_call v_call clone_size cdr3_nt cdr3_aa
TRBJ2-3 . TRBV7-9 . TGTGCCAGCAGCCCTGGGGCAAGCACAGATACGCAGTATTTT CASSPGASTDTQYF
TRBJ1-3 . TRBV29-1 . TGCAGCGTTGATCTCCGGGGATTGGGTGACACCATATATTTT CSVDLRGLGDTIYF
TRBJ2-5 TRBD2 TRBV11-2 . TGTGCCAGCAGCAACAAGCGGGAGGGGACCCAGTACTTC CASSNKREGTQYF
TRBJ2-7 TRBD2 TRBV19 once TGTGCCAGTAGTTATCGTAGCGGGCAAAGCTCCTACGAGCAGTACTTC CASSYRSGQSSYEQYF
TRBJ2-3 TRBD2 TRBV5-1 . TGCGCCAGCAGCTTGGGATCAGCGGGAGCAGATACGCAGTATTTT CASSLGSAGADTQYF
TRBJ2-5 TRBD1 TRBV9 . TGTGCCAGCAGCACAATAGGACAGGGCGGTTCCCAGTACTTC CASSTIGQGGSQYF
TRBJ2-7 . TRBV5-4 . TGTGCCAGCAGCTTGGAATACAGACTAGAGCAGTACTTC CASSLEYRLEQYF
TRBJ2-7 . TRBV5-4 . TGTGCCAGCAGCTTGTTTGGGACAAAGTTCTACGAGCAGTACTTC CASSLFGTKFYEQYF
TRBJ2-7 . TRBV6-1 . TGTGCCAGCAGTGAAGAGATCGGGATTGGTGTAGAGCAGTACTTC CASSEEIGIGVEQYF
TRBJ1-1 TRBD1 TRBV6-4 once TGTGCCAGCAGTCAGACAGGGGCGGAGACTGAAGCTTTCTTT CASSQTGAETEAFF
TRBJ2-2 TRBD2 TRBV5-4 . TGTGCCAGCAGTAGCGGGACTACCTACACCGGGGAGCTGTTTTTT CASSSGTTYTGELFF
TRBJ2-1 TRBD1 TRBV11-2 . TGTGCCAGCTCCTCATTGGGACAGGGCTCCTACAATGAGCAGTTCTTC CASSSLGQGSYNEQFF
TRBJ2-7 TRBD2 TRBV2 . TGTGCCAGCGATCTAGCGGGAGGGCAAGGGTACGAGCAGTACTTC CASDLAGGQGYEQYF
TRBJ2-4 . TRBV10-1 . TGCGCCAGCAGTGAGAGGACGGGAGTCGGCAATAGAGCCAAAAACATTCAGTACTTC CASSERTGVGNRAKNIQYF
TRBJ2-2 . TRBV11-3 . TGTGCCAGCAGCTTCAGGGGGAACACCGGGGAGCTGTTTTTT CASSFRGNTGELFF
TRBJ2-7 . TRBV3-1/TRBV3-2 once TGTGCCAGCAGCCAAGTCGCGGGAACCTACGAGCAGTACTTC CASSQVAGTYEQYF
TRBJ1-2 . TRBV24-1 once TGTGCCACCAGTGATTTGCCAGTGGGCGACGGCTACACCTTC CATSDLPVGDGYTF
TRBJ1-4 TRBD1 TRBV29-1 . TGCAGCGTTGAAGTAGCGACAGGGTTGAGTGGAAAACTGTTTTTT CSVEVATGLSGKLFF
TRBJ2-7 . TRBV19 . TGTGCCAGTAGTATGACAGATCGTCCCTACGAGCAGTACTTC CASSMTDRPYEQYF
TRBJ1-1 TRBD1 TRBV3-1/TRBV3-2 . TGTGCCAGCAGCTCGCATTCAGGGGGCACTGAAGCTTTCTTT CASSSHSGGTEAFF
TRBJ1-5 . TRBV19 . TGTGCCAGTAGTATAGATCTGTCCGACGACAGGTGGAATCAGCCCCAGCATTTT CASSIDLSDDRWNQPQHF
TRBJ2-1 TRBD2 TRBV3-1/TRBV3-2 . TGTGCCAGCAGCCTCGAGAGGCTAGCGGGATCCTACAATGAGCAGTTCTTC CASSLERLAGSYNEQFF
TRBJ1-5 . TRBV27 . TGTGCCAGCAGTTTAATCGGAGAATCGGGTCAGCCCCAGCATTTT CASSLIGESGQPQHF
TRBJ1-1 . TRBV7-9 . TGTGCCAGCAGCCCCTGGACAGTTACTGAAGCTTTCTTT CASSPWTVTEAFF
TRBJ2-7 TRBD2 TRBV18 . TGTGCCAGCTCACCCTCCGGGACTAGCCTTTACGAGCAGTACTTC CASSPSGTSLYEQYF
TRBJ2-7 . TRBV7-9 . TGTGCCAGCAGCTTAGTCGGAGGGGACGAGCAGTACTTC CASSLVGGDEQYF
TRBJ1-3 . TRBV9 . TGTGCCAGCAGCGTTGGAGGGACCACCTCTGGAAACACCATATATTTT CASSVGGTTSGNTIYF
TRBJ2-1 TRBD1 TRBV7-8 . TGTGCCAGCGGACAGGGGTACAATGAGCAGTTCTTC CASGQGYNEQFF
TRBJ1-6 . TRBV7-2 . TGTGCCAGCAGCTCACTGGGCAATTCACCCCTCCACTTT CASSSLGNSPLHF
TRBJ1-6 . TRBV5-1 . TGCGCCAGCAGGGCTCCTGGTGTTGGAGATTCACCCCTCCACTTT CASRAPGVGDSPLHF
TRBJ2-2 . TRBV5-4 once TGTGCCAGCAGCTTGGGACAGGACTCCGGGGAGCTGTTTTTT CASSLGQDSGELFF
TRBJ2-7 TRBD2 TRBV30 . TGTGCCTGGACGGCGGGGGGGGACGAGCAGTACTTC CAWTAGGDEQYF
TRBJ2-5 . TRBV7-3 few TGTGCCAGCAGCTTAACGGCAGGCTCCCAAGAGACCCAGTACTTC CASSLTAGSQETQYF
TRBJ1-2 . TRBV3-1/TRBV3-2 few TGTGCCAGCAGCCAAGCAGGGGACGTCTATGGCTACACCTTC CASSQAGDVYGYTF
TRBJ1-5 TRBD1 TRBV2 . TGTGCCAGCAACCGGGACAGGGTCATCAATCAGCCCCAGCATTTT CASNRDRVINQPQHF
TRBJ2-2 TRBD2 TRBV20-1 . TGCAGTGCTAGTCCGGCTAGCGGGAGCCCCGGGAACGGGGAGCTGTTTTTT CSASPASGSPGNGELFF
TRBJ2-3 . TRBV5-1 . TGCGCCAGCTCAGGTGGGAGAGGAACAGATACGCAGTATTTT CASSGGRGTDTQYF
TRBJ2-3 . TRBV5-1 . TGCGCCAGCAGCTTGGCCCAGCGGAAGACCACAGATACGCAGTATTTT CASSLAQRKTTDTQYF
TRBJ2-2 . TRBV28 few TGTGCCAGCAGTTACCCTCAACCCATGACAGGAAGTCGCGCCGGGGAGCTGTTTTTT CASSYPQPMTGSRAGELFF
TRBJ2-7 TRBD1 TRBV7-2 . TGTGCCAGCAGCTTAGTTTCCGGACAGGGGGCCTACGAGCAGTACTTC CASSLVSGQGAYEQYF
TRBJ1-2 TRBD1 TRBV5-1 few TGCGCCAGCAGCCCTTCGGGACAGGGTTTGCTCTATGGCTACACCTTC CASSPSGQGLLYGYTF
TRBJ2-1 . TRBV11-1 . TGTGCCAGCAGCTTACACTCCTACAATGAGCAGTTCTTC CASSLHSYNEQFF
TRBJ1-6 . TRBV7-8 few TGTGCCAGCAGCTTCGCAGGGAATTCACCCCTCCACTTT CASSFAGNSPLHF
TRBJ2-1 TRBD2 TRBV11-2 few TGTGCCAGCAGTTTTAGCGGGAGTGTTGGTGAGCAGTTCTTC CASSFSGSVGEQFF
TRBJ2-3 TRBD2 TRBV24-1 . TGTGCCACCAGTGATGGTGGACTAGCGGGAAGAGATACGCAGTATTTT CATSDGGLAGRDTQYF
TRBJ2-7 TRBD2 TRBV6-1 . TGTGCCAGCAGTGGAGCGGGAGTAACGTACGAGCAGTACTTC CASSGAGVTYEQYF
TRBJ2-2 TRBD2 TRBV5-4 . TGTGCCAGCAGCCCTACTAGCGGGAGTGGGACCGGGGAGCTGTTTTTT CASSPTSGSGTGELFF
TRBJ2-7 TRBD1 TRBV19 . TGTGCCAGTAGTTCCGGGACAGGGGATGGGTACGAGCAGTACTTC CASSSGTGDGYEQYF
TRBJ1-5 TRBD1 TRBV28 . TGTGCCAGCACTGGACAGGGTACAAGTCAGCCCCAGCATTTT CASTGQGTSQPQHF
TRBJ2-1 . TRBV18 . TGTGCCAGCTCCGAGGGCACAGCGGCCTACAATGAGCAGTTCTTC CASSEGTAAYNEQFF